The rows below give T cell receptor beta chains drawn from one sample of a study of T-cell reconstitution after alpha-beta-depleted transplantation in children. TCRdb independently ran MiXCR on the PCR reads; one entry per CDR3 protein. This sample has roughly 50,000 distinct CDR3 sequences, with 44% found just once. The source material was PBMCs, mostly from graft donor cells, sampled 360 days after TCRalphabeta/CD19-depleted stem cell transplant. Source of these receptors: a male patient younger than 18 who had a stem cell transplant for acute lymphoblastic leukemia, so the T cells may come from the graft donor. CDR3s include the opening cysteine and the closing phenylalanine or tryptophan. Fields, in order: D gene, J gene, V gene, CDR3 length, clone size, CDR3 DNA, CDR3 protein. The D gene is left open where the match is weak. Rows may omit the clone size; those that give it use once, few, many or a size class.

d_call: TRBD1
j_call: TRBJ1-2
v_call: TRBV5-6
cdr3_length: 14
clone_size: NA
cdr3_nt: TGTGCCAGCAGCTTGCGGGACAGGGGCCATGGCTACACCTTC
cdr3_aa: CASSLRDRGHGYTF

d_call: TRBD1
j_call: TRBJ1-5
v_call: TRBV2
cdr3_length: 14
clone_size: NA
cdr3_nt: TGTGCCACCGAGGACAGGGAGAGCAATCAGCCCCAGCATTTT
cdr3_aa: CATEDRESNQPQHF

d_call: TRBD1
j_call: TRBJ2-7
v_call: TRBV18
cdr3_length: 14
clone_size: once
cdr3_nt: TGTGCCAGCTCACTGTTCCCCGACAGGGGCGAGCAGTACTTC
cdr3_aa: CASSLFPDRGEQYF

d_call: NA
j_call: TRBJ2-1
v_call: TRBV10-2
cdr3_length: 11
clone_size: NA
cdr3_nt: TGCGCCAGCAGTGACTTCAATGAGCAGTTCTTC
cdr3_aa: CASSDFNEQFF

d_call: NA
j_call: TRBJ2-1
v_call: TRBV5-1
cdr3_length: 14
clone_size: few
cdr3_nt: TGCGCCAGCAACGACGGAGGAGCCTACAATGAGCAGTTCTTC
cdr3_aa: CASNDGGAYNEQFF

d_call: NA
j_call: TRBJ1-1
v_call: TRBV29-1
cdr3_length: 16
clone_size: once
cdr3_nt: TGCAGCGTTGGAAGGGACACCAACTCAAGGAACACTGAAGCTTTCTTT
cdr3_aa: CSVGRDTNSRNTEAFF

d_call: NA
j_call: TRBJ2-1
v_call: TRBV11-2
cdr3_length: 13
clone_size: few
cdr3_nt: TGTGCCAGCAGCTCCCAGGAAGGGAATGAGCAGTTCTTC
cdr3_aa: CASSSQEGNEQFF

d_call: NA
j_call: TRBJ1-5
v_call: TRBV11-1
cdr3_length: 18
clone_size: NA
cdr3_nt: TGTGCCAGCAGCTTCTGGCAGCCCGGGGACGGGGGAAATCAGCCCCAGCATTTT
cdr3_aa: CASSFWQPGDGGNQPQHF

d_call: NA
j_call: TRBJ2-7
v_call: TRBV13
cdr3_length: 16
clone_size: few
cdr3_nt: TGTGCCAGCAGCTCATCTTATAGCGGTGCCTCCTACGAGCAGTACTTC
cdr3_aa: CASSSSYSGASYEQYF

d_call: NA
j_call: TRBJ2-2
v_call: TRBV19
cdr3_length: 15
clone_size: NA
cdr3_nt: TGTGCCAGTAGTATCGGGGGGCCGCGGACCGGGGAGCTGTTTTTT
cdr3_aa: CASSIGGPRTGELFF

d_call: NA
j_call: TRBJ2-1
v_call: TRBV29-1
cdr3_length: 14
clone_size: NA
cdr3_nt: TGCAGCGTTGAAAGTTTCAGGGGCGGCAATGAGCAGTTCTTC
cdr3_aa: CSVESFRGGNEQFF

d_call: NA
j_call: TRBJ2-1
v_call: TRBV27
cdr3_length: 14
clone_size: NA
cdr3_nt: TGTGCCAGCTCCTGGGGGGACCGAGTCAATGAGCAGTTCTTC
cdr3_aa: CASSWGDRVNEQFF

d_call: NA
j_call: TRBJ2-7
v_call: TRBV29-1
cdr3_length: 12
clone_size: NA
cdr3_nt: TGCAGCGTTTCCGCAGACACCTACGAGCAGTACTTC
cdr3_aa: CSVSADTYEQYF

d_call: TRBD2
j_call: TRBJ2-3
v_call: TRBV5-1
cdr3_length: 14
clone_size: few
cdr3_nt: TGCGCCAGCAGCGGCGGGACTAGCGGGGATACGCAGTATTTT
cdr3_aa: CASSGGTSGDTQYF

d_call: TRBD2
j_call: TRBJ2-5
v_call: TRBV7-2
cdr3_length: 15
clone_size: NA
cdr3_nt: TGTGCCAGCAGCTTTCCTTTAGCGGGAATGGAGACCCAGTACTTC
cdr3_aa: CASSFPLAGMETQYF

d_call: NA
j_call: TRBJ2-4
v_call: TRBV28
cdr3_length: 13
clone_size: NA
cdr3_nt: TGTGCCAGCAGAGGCGACAGCCCAAACATTCAGTACTTC
cdr3_aa: CASRGDSPNIQYF

d_call: NA
j_call: TRBJ1-2
v_call: TRBV5-1
cdr3_length: 14
clone_size: few
cdr3_nt: TGCGCCAGCAGCCCCGACAATCTTAACTATGGCTACACCTTC
cdr3_aa: CASSPDNLNYGYTF

d_call: TRBD1
j_call: TRBJ2-7
v_call: TRBV9
cdr3_length: 15
clone_size: few
cdr3_nt: TGTGCCAGCAGCCCCTCCGACAGGGGGGCCTACGAGCAGTACTTC
cdr3_aa: CASSPSDRGAYEQYF

d_call: NA
j_call: TRBJ2-3
v_call: TRBV24-1
cdr3_length: 17
clone_size: few
cdr3_nt: TGTGCCACCAGTGATTTGGGACGTCCCGGGATCGGGAATACGCAGTATTTT
cdr3_aa: CATSDLGRPGIGNTQYF